Listed here are 3 T cell receptor beta chains from one sample, sequenced in a study of breast tumors, draining lymph nodes, adjacent tissues. TCRdb passed the multiplex PCR reads through MiXCR, listing each CDR3 protein once. The sample lists approximately 8,000 distinct CDR3 sequences; under 85% were seen once. Sequences were obtained from tumor-adjacent breast tissue. These receptors originate from a female donor with breast cancer. Some clones in this sample may be carry-over from other donors' samples.

This chain uses TRBV20-1 with TRBJ2-5, with 10 bases that match TRBD2. Losses at the gene ends were 6 bases for V and 3 bases for J; bases not matched to a gene: 7. The CDR3 contains 14 residues. Per germline, CDR1 DFQATT and CDR2 SNEGSKA (reference sequence). CDR3 in DNA: TGCAGTGCGCTCCCCGGACTAGCGGAAGAGACCCAGTACTTC. Its translation: CSALPGLAEETQYF.

This clonotype is labeled as medium-sized (0.01 to 0.1%). The V gene is TRBV7-9, the J gene TRBJ2-1; 9 bases align to TRBD1. V was pared by 7 bases and J by 9 bases, with 10 bases of the junction left unmatched. CDR3 length equals 14 residues. Looked up from germline, CDR1 is SEHNR and CDR2 is FQNEAQ (reference sequence). The CDR3: CASTITGGLGEQFF. CDR3 nucleotides: TGTGCCAGCACCATAACAGGGGGCTTGGGTGAGCAGTTCTTC.

The chain combines TRBV25-1 with TRBJ2-7, with D perhaps matching TRBD1 (5 bases). Germline loops: CDR1 MGHDK, CDR2 SYGVNS. Trimming took 1 base from V and 6 from J, leaving 19 bases between them. The CDR3 is made up of 16 amino acids. The DNA of the CDR3 is TGTGCCAGCAGTGAATGGGGCAGGGCGTCCGATGGCGAGCAGTACTTC. Encoded protein: CASSEWGRASDGEQYF.